This TCR beta chain was sequenced for a study of high-grade serous ovarian cancer treatment subgroups. The wider study: Mean per sample: around 14,000 reads, about 7,000 unique TCR beta rearrangements.

The repertoire was sequenced with immunoSEQ multiplex PCR; TCRdb's copy has only in-frame clones and lacks some. The table shows about 7,100 clones, with nearly 80% occurring only once. A remark on this clone: Its antigen is currently unknown.

V trimming: 1 base; J trimming: 5 bases; junction bases outside the gene matches: 4. Germline CDR1 reads SEHNR; CDR2 reads FQNEAQ (reference sequence). This CDR3 comprises 14 residues. The tumor samples were collected prior to definitive surgery or chemotherapy. Overall study findings and caveats: The analyses considered CDR3 and ignored CDR1 and CDR2. Same-patient tumor repertoires overlapped at about 0.11 to 0.8; different patients barely overlapped.

The TCR was taken from a human donor with high-grade serous ovarian cancer. The source material was tumor tissue. V usage is TRBV7-9 and J usage is TRBJ2-5; 7 bases align to TRBD1. In nucleotides, the CDR3 is TGTGCCAGCAGCTTAGTGACAGGGTCGGAGACCCAGTACTTC. It codes for CASSLVTGSETQYF.